Listed below are T cell receptor beta chains from one sample, sequenced in a study of chemoradiotherapy in HPV16-positive cancers. The table came from immunoSEQ multiplex PCR; TCRdb's copy has only in-frame clones and leaves some out. The repertoire consists of 9,500 to 15,000 clones, with around 82% occurring once and the leading ten covering approximately 1%. This material was acquired from a patient who underwent chemoradiotherapy. These TCRs come from a human donor with HPV-associated anogenital cancer. Each CDR3 is given with its conserved first and last residue. D genes are given only for firm matches.

V	J	D	CDR3
TRBV4-2	TRBJ2-7	NA	CASSQEPGAEQYF
TRBV5-1	TRBJ1-4	NA	CASSATREKLFF
TRBV28	TRBJ1-1	NA	CASSRHGSLNTEAFF
TRBV27	TRBJ1-1	NA	CASLRWGSNTEAFF
TRBV11-2	TRBJ1-2	NA	CASSLGLGYTF
TRBV7-9	TRBJ2-1	TRBD1	CASSSTGSYNEQFF
TRBV6-1	TRBJ1-5	NA	CASSDNILGHINQPQHF
TRBV28	TRBJ1-4	NA	CATRETNEKLFF
TRBV19	TRBJ2-1	NA	CASSPGGVRAGNEQFF
TRBV2	TRBJ1-2	NA	CASSRDTFRGYTF
TRBV9	TRBJ2-5	NA	CASSVGPSEQETQYF
TRBV11-2	TRBJ2-7	NA	CASSLRRQGPWEQYF
TRBV7-9	TRBJ2-7	NA	CASSLAGFNEQYF
TRBV19	TRBJ1-1	NA	CASIGWTEGVTEAFF
TRBV6-1	TRBJ2-7	NA	CASSLGGEDEQYF
TRBV7-6	TRBJ2-7	TRBD1	CASSWDRAYEQYF
TRBV19	TRBJ1-5	NA	CATEKGIWSNQPQHF
TRBV5-4	TRBJ2-7	NA	CASSHWPGDSPYEQYF
TRBV4-3	TRBJ1-6	NA	CASSQSYAGELALHF
TRBV19	TRBJ1-6	NA	CASGGTAYNSPLHF
TRBV30	TRBJ2-5	NA	CAWRRGTPPETQYF
TRBV11-2	TRBJ2-1	TRBD2	CASSQQAGGGNEQFF
TRBV5-1	TRBJ2-5	NA	CASSTDSGTQYF
TRBV6-1	TRBJ1-4	NA	CASSEFSNEKLFF
TRBV10-3	TRBJ2-2	NA	CATAGSAGAAPGELFF
TRBV18	TRBJ1-1	NA	CASSPLGQLNTEAFF
TRBV5-4	NA	NA	CASSPQVGRGLHEQYF
TRBV10-3	TRBJ1-6	NA	CAIRGGLGGSPPHF
TRBV29-1	TRBJ2-3	TRBD2	CSVEPPGGGYTDTQYF
TRBV18	TRBJ1-6	NA	CASSRRSGDSPLHF
TRBV2	TRBJ1-1	NA	CASTGTRGTEAFF
TRBV19	TRBJ1-6	NA	CASSMNGNSPLHF
TRBV7-2	TRBJ2-1	TRBD2	CASSQGTSLEQFF
TRBV13	TRBJ2-3	NA	CASSPHGQGRFLDTQYF
TRBV28	TRBJ2-7	NA	CASQDRTVSYEQYF
TRBV5-6	TRBJ1-4	TRBD1	CASSQAGGTTNEKLFF
TRBV5-1	TRBJ2-1	TRBD2	CASSFLAGGNNEQFF
TRBV11-2	TRBJ2-5	TRBD2	CASSLILAGGLETQYF
TRBV5-1	TRBJ2-5	NA	CASSLFRSGGKETQYF
TRBV30	TRBJ2-7	NA	CAWRRGGQANEQYF
TRBV6-1	TRBJ2-5	NA	CASSVGPERETQYF
TRBV29-1	TRBJ1-4	NA	CSAGGETNEKLFF
TRBV30	TRBJ2-3	TRBD1	CAWSARTGSTDTQYF
TRBV5-1	TRBJ2-2	NA	CASSTAPVANTGELFF
TRBV10-3	TRBJ2-2	NA	CATGTGELFF
TRBV6-1	TRBJ2-2	NA	CASIQGPNTGELFF
TRBV19	TRBJ2-1	TRBD2	CASKGTSGGQSYNEQFF
TRBV6-1	TRBJ1-4	NA	CATRLGGADEKLFF
TRBV6-5	TRBJ2-1	NA	CASSYWGWRLHNEQFF
TRBV28	TRBJ1-5	TRBD1	CASSLGQDFSNQPQHF
TRBV10-3	TRBJ2-1	NA	CAIARVTSYNEQFF
TRBV7-3	TRBJ2-1	NA	CASSPQPGRGNEQFF
TRBV6-1	NA	NA	CASSERLTSYEQYF